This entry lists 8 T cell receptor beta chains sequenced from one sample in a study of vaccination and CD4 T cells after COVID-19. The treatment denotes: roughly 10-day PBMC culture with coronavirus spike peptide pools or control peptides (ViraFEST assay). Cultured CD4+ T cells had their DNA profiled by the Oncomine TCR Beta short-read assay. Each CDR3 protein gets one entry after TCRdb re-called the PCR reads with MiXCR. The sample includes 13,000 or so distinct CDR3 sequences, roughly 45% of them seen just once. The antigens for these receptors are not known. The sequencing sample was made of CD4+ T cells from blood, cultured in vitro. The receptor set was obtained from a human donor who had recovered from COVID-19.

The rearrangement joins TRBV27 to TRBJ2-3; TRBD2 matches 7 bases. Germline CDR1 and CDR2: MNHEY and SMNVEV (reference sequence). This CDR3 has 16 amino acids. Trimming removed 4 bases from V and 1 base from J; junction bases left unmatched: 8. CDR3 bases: TGTGCCAGCAGTTCCTACACTAGCGTTGGCACAGATACGCAGTATTTT. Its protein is CASSSYTSVGTDTQYF.

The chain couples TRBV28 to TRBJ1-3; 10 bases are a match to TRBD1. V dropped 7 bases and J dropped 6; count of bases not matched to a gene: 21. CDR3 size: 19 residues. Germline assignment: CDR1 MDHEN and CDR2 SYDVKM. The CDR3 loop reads CASTWTGGRANTFLNTIYF. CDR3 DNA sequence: TGTGCCAGCACCTGGACAGGGGGGCGGGCAAATACTTTCCTAAACACCATATATTTT.

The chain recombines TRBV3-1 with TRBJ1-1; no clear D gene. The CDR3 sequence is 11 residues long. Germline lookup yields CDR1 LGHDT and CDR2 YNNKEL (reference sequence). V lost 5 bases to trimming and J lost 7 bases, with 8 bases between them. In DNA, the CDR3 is TGTGCCAGCAGCGACATTTTTGAAGCTTTCTTT. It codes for CASSDIFEAFF.

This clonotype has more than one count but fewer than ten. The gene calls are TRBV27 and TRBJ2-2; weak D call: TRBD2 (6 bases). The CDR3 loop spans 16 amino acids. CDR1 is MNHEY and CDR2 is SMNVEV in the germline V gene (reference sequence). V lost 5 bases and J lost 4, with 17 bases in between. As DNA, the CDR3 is TGTGCCAGCAGTATCACCCCCGGGGGAGGCACCGGGGAGCTGTTTTTT. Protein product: CASSITPGGGTGELFF.

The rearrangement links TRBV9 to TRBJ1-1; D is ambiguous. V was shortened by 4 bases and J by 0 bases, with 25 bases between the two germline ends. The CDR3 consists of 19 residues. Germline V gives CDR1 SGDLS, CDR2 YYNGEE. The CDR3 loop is CASSPRGDLLGRMNTEAFF. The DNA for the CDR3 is TGTGCCAGCAGCCCCCGAGGTGATCTCCTAGGGCGGATGAACACTGAAGCTTTCTTT.

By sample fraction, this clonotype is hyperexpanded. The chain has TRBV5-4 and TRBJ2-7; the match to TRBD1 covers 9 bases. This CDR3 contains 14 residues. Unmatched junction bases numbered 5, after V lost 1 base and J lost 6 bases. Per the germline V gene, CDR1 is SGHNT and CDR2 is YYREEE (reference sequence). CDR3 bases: TGTGCCAGCAGCTTGCGGACAGGGGCCGGCGAGCAGTACTTC. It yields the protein CASSLRTGAGEQYF.

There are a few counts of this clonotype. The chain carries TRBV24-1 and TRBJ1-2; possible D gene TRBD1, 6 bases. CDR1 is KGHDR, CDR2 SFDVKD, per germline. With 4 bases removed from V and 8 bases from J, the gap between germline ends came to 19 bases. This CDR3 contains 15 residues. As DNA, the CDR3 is TGTGCCACCAGTGACGCCTCGACAGGATCTGGCGGCTACACCTTC. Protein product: CATSDASTGSGGYTF.

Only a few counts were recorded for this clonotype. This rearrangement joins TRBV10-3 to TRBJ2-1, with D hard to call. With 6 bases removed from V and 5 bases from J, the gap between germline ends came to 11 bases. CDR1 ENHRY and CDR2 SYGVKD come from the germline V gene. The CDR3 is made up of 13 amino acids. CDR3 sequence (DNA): TGTGCCATCAGGTCGGGTTACAACAATGAGCAGTTCTTC. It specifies CAIRSGYNNEQFF.